The 15 T cell receptor beta chains in this list originate from one sample, sequenced in a study of shared clonotypes between healthy human individuals. CD45RO-negative CD8 cells positively selected for CCR7 made up the naive population, which excluded terminally differentiated effector memory CD45RA+ cells. The data were produced by immunoSEQ multiplex PCR, yet TCRdb's version contains in-frame clones alone and is incomplete. Here the sample spans hundreds of thousands of clones, around 96% being singletons. Input material: naive CD8+ T cells sorted from blood. Source of these receptors: a woman aged 25 to 39 in good health.

V is TRBV11-2 and J is TRBJ2-7; a weak D match, TRBD1 (5 bases). The CDR3 is 13 amino acids. The V gene's germline CDR1 is SGHAT and CDR2 FQNNGV. V gave up 0 bases and J gave up 5 bases, with 8 bases separating them. As DNA, the CDR3 is TGTGCCAGCAGCTTAGACAGGGTCCACGAGCAGTACTTC. Amino acid sequence: CASSLDRVHEQYF.

As regards this clone: The sample has other DNA sequences that encode this CDR3 too. CDR3 coding DNA: TGTGCCAGCTCACCGGGTGGAAACACTGAAGCTTTCTTT. Protein product: CASSPGGNTEAFF. The V gene is TRBV18, the J gene TRBJ1-1; no clear D. Germline loops: CDR1 KGHSH, CDR2 LQKENI. Trimming cost V 3 bases and J 2 bases, with 7 bases left between them. The CDR3 runs 13 residues.

V is TRBV28 and J is TRBJ2-7; possibly TRBD1 or TRBD2 for D (5 bases each). The V end was cut by 5 bases, the J end by 4 bases, with 18 bases between. The V gene's germline CDR1 is MDHEN and CDR2 SYDVKM. CDR3 length: 15 residues. CDR3 residues: CASSGDGERRYEQYF. The CDR3 coding sequence is TGTGCCAGCAGTGGGGACGGGGAACGTAGATACGAGCAGTACTTC.

The CDR3 sequence: CASRTGGHGYTF. CDR3 in DNA: TGTGCCAGCAGGACAGGGGGCCATGGCTACACCTTC. V usage is TRBV27 and J usage is TRBJ1-2, with 10 positions matching TRBD1. The CDR3 spans 12 residues. In germline, CDR1 is MNHEY, CDR2 SMNVEV (reference sequence). The V segment lost 6 bases and the J segment 6 bases; nucleotides outside the gene matches: 1.

V is TRBV7-6 and J is TRBJ2-7; possibly TRBD1 for D (6 bases). V lost 2 bases and J 6 bases, leaving 14 bases between the germline ends. Germline V gene sequence: CDR1 SGHVS, CDR2 FNYEAQ. The CDR3 sequence is 14 residues long. The chain's CDR3 is CASSLLQGTSEQYF. CDR3 bases: TGTGCCAGCAGCTTACTCCAGGGGACGTCCGAGCAGTACTTC.

V usage is TRBV27 and J usage is TRBJ2-7, with 10 positions matching TRBD1. J gave up 6 bases and V 4 bases, and 9 bases lay outside the gene matches. Germline CDR1 MNHEY, CDR2 SMNVEV (reference sequence). CDR3 length: 15 amino acids. The CDR3 region is CASSSAGTGALEQYF. The CDR3 DNA sequence: TGTGCCAGCAGTTCCGCCGGGACAGGGGCTCTCGAGCAGTACTTC.

The chain has TRBV29-1 and TRBJ1-1, with D possibly TRBD1 on 5 matching bases. This CDR3 has 12 residues. V lost 7 bases, J lost 6 bases, and 15 bases lay in between. Germline loops: CDR1 SQVTM, CDR2 ANQGSEA. The CDR3 loop is CSAVPGTPEAFF. CDR3 sequence (DNA): TGCAGCGCTGTCCCCGGGACCCCTGAAGCTTTCTTT.

The V and J genes are TRBV21-1 and TRBJ2-7; the table calls TRBD1, which could not be checked here. TRBV21-1 is annotated as a pseudogene. The CDR3 is 15 amino acids. CDR3 in DNA: TGTGCCAGCAGCCCACAGAGTGCCCCCTGCTACGAGCAGTACTTC. Protein: CASSPQSAPCYEQYF.

The rearrangement joins TRBV28 to TRBJ1-1, with D perhaps TRBD1 (6 bases). Trimming left V 6 bases short and J 1 base short, with 12 bases between. Germline-derived CDR1 and CDR2 are MDHEN and SYDVKM. CDR3 length equals 14 residues. CDR3 nucleotide sequence: TGTGCCAGCAGGGAGGAGGGGGAGAACACTGAAGCTTTCTTT. Encoded protein: CASREEGENTEAFF.

This chain connects TRBV6-6 to TRBJ2-7; D gene uncertain. The CDR3 has 13 residues. CDR1 and CDR2 (germline): MNHNY, SVGAGI (reference sequence). Trimming pared 2 bases from V and 1 base from J, leaving 6 bases between. CDR3 DNA sequence: TGTGCCAGCAGTTACGGGGAATCCTACGAGCAGTACTTC. It is translated as CASSYGESYEQYF.

This clone was recorded a few times. In the same sample, other DNA sequences code for this CDR3. The gene calls are TRBV4-1 and TRBJ1-1; no firm D call. There are 13 residues in the CDR3. The V end lost 2 bases, the J end lost 0 bases, and 4 bases lay between the germline ends. Per germline, CDR1 MGHRA and CDR2 YSYEKL. The chain's CDR3 is CASSQRMNTEAFF. In DNA form, the CDR3 reads TGCGCCAGCAGCCAACGGATGAACACTGAAGCTTTCTTT.

In this sample, this clone turned up once. CDR3 coding DNA: TGTGCCAGCAGCTTAGGCACCGCTTCCCAAGAGACCCAGTACTTC. As protein: CASSLGTASQETQYF. The rearrangement links TRBV7-7 to TRBJ2-5, with no clear D. Deletions cut 1 base from V and 1 base from J, with 10 bases between. Germline CDR1 is SSHAT and CDR2 is FNYEAQ (reference sequence). The CDR3 loop spans 15 amino acids.

The CDR3 DNA reads TGTGCCAGCAGTGGGTCGTATAGCGGGAGTGACGAGCAGTACTTC. As protein: CASSGSYSGSDEQYF. The chain has TRBV25-1 and TRBJ2-7; 9 positions match TRBD2. CDR1 and CDR2 (germline): MGHDK, SYGVNS. CDR3 length equals 15 residues. Losses at the gene ends were 4 bases for V and 5 bases for J; bases not matched to a gene: 9.

The V gene is TRBV12-2, the J gene TRBJ2-5; the table's D gene call, TRBD1, was not cross checked with the DNA. TRBV12-2 is a pseudogene locus. The CDR3 loop spans 16 amino acids. The CDR3 DNA reads TGTGCAAGTCGCTTAAAGACAGCAAAAGACCAAGAGACCCAGTACTTC. The encoded protein is CASRLKTAKDQETQYF.

The gene calls are TRBV19 and TRBJ2-3; 10 bases are shared with TRBD2. There are 15 residues in the CDR3. With V trimmed by 5 bases and J by 1 base, 3 bases remained unmatched. Germline CDR1 and CDR2: LNHDA and SQIVND (reference sequence). In nucleotides, the CDR3 is TGTGCCAGTAGTGTGGGGACTAGCGGCACAGATACGCAGTATTTT. Translation: CASSVGTSGTDTQYF.